The 18 T cell receptor beta chains reported below all come from one sample, sequenced in a study of T cells in Graves' hyperthyroidism and ophthalmopathy. Researchers amplified the TCR beta CDR3 regions from RNA transcripts. Primed by the HTBI set, a first-round RT-PCR was run on the TCR CDR3. TCRdb independently ran MiXCR on the multiplex PCR reads; one entry per CDR3 protein. Of hundreds of thousands of distinct CDR3 sequences listed, approximately 14% are singletons. Sequencing was done on a sample of blood. These receptors were taken from a woman aged 18-30 years with Graves' hyperthyroidism that later progressed to Graves' ophthalmopathy.

CDR3 coding DNA: TGTGCCAGCAGCTTAGCGCTCGGCAGGGGAGGAGGCTACACCTTC. Translated: CASSLALGRGGGYTF. This sequence joins TRBV7-2 and TRBJ1-2; weak D call: TRBD1 (6 bases). The germline V and J ends were trimmed by 0 bases and 8 bases, with 16 bases remaining between them. The germline CDR1 and CDR2 sequences are SGHTA and FQGNSA. This CDR3 comprises 15 residues.

This clonotype was counted a few times. The chain combines TRBV6-5 with TRBJ2-2; D is perhaps TRBD2 (5 bases). The germline V gene encodes CDR1 MNHEY and CDR2 SVGAGI. The CDR3 is 14 amino acids. The germline V and J ends were trimmed by 1 base and 6 bases, with 9 bases remaining between them. CDR3: CASSYWPSPGELFF. The CDR3 DNA follows: TGTGCCAGCAGTTACTGGCCTAGCCCCGGGGAGCTGTTTTTT.

V is TRBV6-2 or TRBV6-3 and J is TRBJ2-7; D ambiguous. CDR1 and CDR2 from the germline V gene are MNHEY and SVGEGT. The CDR3 totals 13 residues. Trimming removed 4 bases at V and 1 base at J, with 8 bases between. The CDR3 loop reads CASSLYTSYEQYF. CDR3 DNA sequence: TGTGCCAGCAGTTTGTACACTTCCTACGAGCAGTACTTC.

This clonotype was observed many times. The chain carries TRBV12-3 or TRBV12-4 and TRBJ1-2, with 10 bases aligning to TRBD1. Trimming took 6 bases from V and 5 from J; bases not matched to a gene: 9. This CDR3 is built from 15 residues. CDR3 protein: CASSEIWDRGYGYTF. CDR3 DNA: TGTGCCAGCAGCGAAATCTGGGACAGGGGTTATGGCTACACCTTC.

Notes on this clonotype: This clone may be a read error of a much larger clone one base away. This chain joins TRBV30 and TRBJ2-3; D uncertain. Trimming stripped 4 bases from V and 4 bases from J, with 9 bases between. The CDR3 is made up of 12 amino acids. Per germline, CDR1 GTSNPN and CDR2 SVGIG (reference sequence). The CDR3 DNA reads as TGTGCCTGGAATGTACTGTCAGATACGCAGTATTTT. This codes for CAWNVLSDTQYF.

This clonotype was counted ten times or more. The gene calls are TRBV20-1 and TRBJ2-7; TRBD2 matches 8 bases. Germline trimming cut 0 bases from V and 0 bases from J; bases unmatched to any gene: 4. Per the germline V gene, CDR1 is DFQATT and CDR2 is SNEGSKA (reference sequence). This CDR3 has 15 amino acids. CDR3 loop: CSARDLAGSSYEQYF. DNA for the CDR3: TGCAGTGCTAGAGACCTAGCGGGTTCCTCCTACGAGCAGTACTTC.

This clonotype was counted ten times or more. The chain carries TRBV7-8 and TRBJ2-1, with TRBD2 matching 8 bases. This CDR3 is 18 amino acids long. Germline assignment: CDR1 SGHVS and CDR2 FQNEAQ. The V segment lost 1 base and the J segment 7 bases; nucleotides outside the gene matches: 15. Written as DNA, the CDR3 is TGTGCCAGCAGCTTAGAACGGGGTTACAGGACTAGCATTAATGAGCAGTTCTTC. Amino acid sequence: CASSLERGYRTSINEQFF.

This clonotype has a count of ten or more. This chain uses TRBV28 with TRBJ2-1; 16 bases agree with TRBD2. Germline V gene lookup returns CDR1 MDHEN and CDR2 SYDVKM. V was clipped by 3 bases and J by 8 bases; unmatched bases: 10. This CDR3 is 18 amino acids long. The CDR3 DNA is TGTGCCAGCAGTTTTCTCCCGGGGACTAGCGGGAGGGCCCATGAGCAGTTCTTC. It specifies CASSFLPGTSGRAHEQFF.

There are many counts of this clonotype. The CDR3 DNA sequence: TGTGCCAGCAGGCCCGGGACAGGGTTGTATGAGCAGTTCTTC. Encoded protein: CASRPGTGLYEQFF. The gene calls are TRBV11-2 and TRBJ2-1; 9 positions match TRBD1. After removal of 6 bases from V and 8 bases from J, the junction contained 8 bases not matched to a gene. The germline gives CDR1 SGHAT, CDR2 FQNNGV. CDR3 size: 14 residues.

A remark on this clonotype: In this CDR3 the conserved last residue, phenylalanine or tryptophan, is missing, so a read error is likely. V and J are TRBV2 and TRBJ1-6, with D possibly being TRBD1 (6 bases). Looked up from germline, CDR1 is SNHLY and CDR2 is FYNNEI. CDR3 size: 15 residues. The CDR3 reads CASSEGGLGGSPLHS. The CDR3 region has the DNA TGTGCTAGCAGTGAAGGGGGGCTCGGGGGTTCACCCCTCCACTCT.

The chain is built from TRBV9 and TRBJ2-5; 9 bases match TRBD2. The CDR3 sequence is 16 residues long. Per germline, CDR1 SGDLS and CDR2 YYNGEE. V shed 2 bases, J shed 0 bases, and the junction held 5 bases outside the gene matches. CDR3 protein: CASSVGTSLYQETQYF. As DNA, the CDR3 is TGTGCCAGCAGCGTCGGGACTAGCCTGTACCAAGAGACCCAGTACTTC.

This clonotype was observed a handful of times. The chain has TRBV4-1 and TRBJ1-5; TRBD1 is a possible D gene (6 bases). The length of the CDR3 is 21 residues. V was clipped by 1 base and J by 5 bases, with 30 bases between them. Germline loops: CDR1 MGHRA, CDR2 YSYEKL. CDR3 in amino acids: CASSQVSPQGRRWFEDQPQHF. CDR3 in DNA: TGCGCCAGCAGCCAAGTATCTCCGCAGGGGCGACGGTGGTTCGAGGATCAGCCCCAGCATTTT.

This chain links TRBV7-9 with TRBJ1-6; the D gene is possibly TRBD1 (5 bases). The V gene lost 5 bases and the J gene lost 10 bases, with 12 bases spanning the gap. The germline gives CDR1 SEHNR, CDR2 FQNEAQ (reference sequence). The CDR3 is 13 residues long. The CDR3 region is CASSRGRESPLHF. In DNA form, the CDR3 reads TGTGCCAGCAGCCGGGGGAGGGAATCACCCCTCCACTTT.

The chain carries TRBV13 and TRBJ1-5; the D is unclear. Between the trimmed V and J ends, which lost 8 bases and 0 bases, there was a span of 8 bases. CDR1 and CDR2 from the germline V gene are PRHDT and FYEKMQ (reference sequence). The CDR3 runs to 13 residues. The CDR3, as DNA: TGTGCCAGCCCGGACGGTAGCAATCAGCCCCAGCATTTT. Protein: CASPDGSNQPQHF.

This clonotype was seen repeatedly, ten times or more. J is TRBJ2-5 and V is TRBV20-1; D remains ambiguous. V was trimmed by 3 bases and J by 0 bases, leaving 8 bases between them. Germline V gives CDR1 DFQATT, CDR2 SNEGSKA (reference sequence). CDR3 length: 13 residues. In DNA form, the CDR3 reads TGCAGTGCTAGTGTAGGCTACCAAGAGACCCAGTACTTC. The encoded protein is CSASVGYQETQYF.

This clonotype turned up a few times. V gene TRBV24-1 combines with J gene TRBJ2-2, with 10 bases matching TRBD2. Germline values: CDR1 KGHDR, CDR2 SFDVKD. The CDR3 is made up of 16 amino acids. V lost 3 bases, J lost 6 bases, and 6 bases stayed unmatched. The CDR3, as DNA: TGTGCCACCAGTGATAACAGCGGGAGGGCTGCCGGGGAGCTGTTTTTT. Translated: CATSDNSGRAAGELFF.

This clonotype was detected ten times or more. The chain carries TRBV9 and TRBJ1-1; unclear D gene. Trimming left V 4 bases short and J 5 bases short, with 15 bases between. Germline V CDR1 and CDR2: SGDLS, YYNGEE. CDR3 length equals 14 residues. DNA of the CDR3: TGTGCCAGCAGCCCCCTCGGGGAAGCAACTGAAGCTTTCTTT. Translation: CASSPLGEATEAFF.

The table lists this clonotype with many counts. The V and J genes are TRBV18 and TRBJ1-1, with a possible D match to TRBD1 (5 bases). From germline, CDR1 is KGHSH and CDR2 LQKENI. Deletions cut 6 bases from V and 1 base from J, with 9 bases between. The CDR3 covers 13 residues. The CDR3 nucleotides are TGTGCCAGCTCTCAACAGGAGAACACTGAAGCTTTCTTT. This encodes CASSQQENTEAFF.